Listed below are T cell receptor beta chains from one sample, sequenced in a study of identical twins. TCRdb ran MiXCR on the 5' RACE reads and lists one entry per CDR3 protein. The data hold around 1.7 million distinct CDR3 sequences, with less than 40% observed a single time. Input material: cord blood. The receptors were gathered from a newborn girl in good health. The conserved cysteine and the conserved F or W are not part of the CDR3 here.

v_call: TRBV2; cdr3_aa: ASRGTLLTTYEQY
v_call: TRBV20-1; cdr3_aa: SARGWAPNEQF
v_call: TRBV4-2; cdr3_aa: ASSPSTGGSPNTQY
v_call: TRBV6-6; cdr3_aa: ASSYSSFSEAF
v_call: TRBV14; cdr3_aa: ASSQMSWEYEQY
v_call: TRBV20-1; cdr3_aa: SAGTQGNRTEAF
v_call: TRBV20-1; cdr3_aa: SASGSWGYT
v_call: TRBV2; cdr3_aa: ATWDRDYEQY
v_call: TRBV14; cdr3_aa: ASSQGSPQAF
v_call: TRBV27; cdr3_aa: ASSFGILPRDGYT
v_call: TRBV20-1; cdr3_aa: SAGGRENTGELF
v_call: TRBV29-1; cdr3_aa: SVVRSDTQY
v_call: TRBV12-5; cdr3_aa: ASGSGIGGADTQY
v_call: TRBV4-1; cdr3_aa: ASRGDKSDTEAF
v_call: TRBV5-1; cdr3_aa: ASSLILAEDLWNEQF
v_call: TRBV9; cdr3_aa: ASSTGLPGELF
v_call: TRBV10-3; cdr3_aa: AISESQVIGGTQY
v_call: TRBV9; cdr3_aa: ASSVDTRNEQY
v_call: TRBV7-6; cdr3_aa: ASSSRSLAGGTDTQY
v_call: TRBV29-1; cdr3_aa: SRNRYNEQF
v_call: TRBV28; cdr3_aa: ATTGQYTEAF
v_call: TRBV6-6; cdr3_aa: ASSYRGQGMTDTQY
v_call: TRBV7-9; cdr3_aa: ASSQTGGGEYEQY
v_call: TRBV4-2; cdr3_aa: ASSQGEGRGEQY
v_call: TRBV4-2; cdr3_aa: ASSQDGPGGSTDTQY
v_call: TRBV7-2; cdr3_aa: ASSLAREGGGYT
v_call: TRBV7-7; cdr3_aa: ASSLAEGFYNSPLH
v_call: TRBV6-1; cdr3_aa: ASSESWVQH
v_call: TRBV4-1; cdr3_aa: ASSRSVPGLITYEQY
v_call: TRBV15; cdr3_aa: ATSRDLRNSPLH
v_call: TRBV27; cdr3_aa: ASSPRQVANYNEQF
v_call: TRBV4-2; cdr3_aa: ASSQLGGQGIYETQY
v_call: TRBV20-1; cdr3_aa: SAGTSGGQEYYEQY
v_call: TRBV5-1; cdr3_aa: ASSLGTRLAGVDTQY
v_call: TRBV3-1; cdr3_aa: ASSQDETSGSRRPDTLY
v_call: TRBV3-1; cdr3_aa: ASSQDMRTHNEQF
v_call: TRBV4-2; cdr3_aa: ASRNSGGNNEQF
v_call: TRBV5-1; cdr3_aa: ASSYDGGTGELF
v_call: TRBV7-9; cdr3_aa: ASSLRYTADTQY
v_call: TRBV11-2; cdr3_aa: ASSLDGGTEPEAF
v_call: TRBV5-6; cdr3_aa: ASSLLRGTYNEQF
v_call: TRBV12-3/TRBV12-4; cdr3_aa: ASSAQGPTREQY
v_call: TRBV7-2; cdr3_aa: ASSLGLRNIQY
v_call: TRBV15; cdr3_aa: ATSRDGLPQIYNEQF
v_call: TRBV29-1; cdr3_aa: SVRFGLAGGLDEQY
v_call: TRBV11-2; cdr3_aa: ASSPLAGTRYKEQF
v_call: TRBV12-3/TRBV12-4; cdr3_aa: ASSFRGGEQY
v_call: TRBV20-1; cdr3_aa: SARSPGQGDHSPLH
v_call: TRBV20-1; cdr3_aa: SASLANEQF